The 11 T cell receptor beta chains below come from one sample, sequenced in a study of blood T cell repertoires in COVID-19. Method: immunoSEQ multiplex PCR; TCRdb's copy keeps in-frame clones and lacks some. The data show 150,000 to 200,000 clones, about 88% seen once. The sample consisted of peripheral blood. These receptors all stem from a man in his 70s with active or convalescent COVID-19.

This clone was detected once. The chain is built from TRBV19 and TRBJ1-4, with D hard to call. Germline V gene data show CDR1 as LNHDA and CDR2 as SQIVND (reference sequence). The CDR3 contains 15 residues. Trimming shortened V by 5 bases and J by 3 bases, and 13 bases separated the two germline ends. CDR3 loop: CASSAYRGSNEKLFF. DNA for the CDR3: TGTGCCAGTAGTGCCTACAGAGGGTCTAATGAAAAACTGTTTTTT.

The gene calls are TRBV28 and TRBJ2-1, with TRBD2 matching over 11 bases. In germline, CDR1 is MDHEN, CDR2 SYDVKM. This CDR3 has 18 amino acids. V dropped 4 bases and J dropped 0; count of bases not matched to a gene: 8. The CDR3 DNA follows: TGTGCCAGCAGTTCCATCAGACTAGCGGGAAGCTCCTACAATGAGCAGTTCTTC. Translated: CASSSIRLAGSSYNEQFF. Full variable domain (remainder filled in from reference TRBV28 and TRBJ2-1): DVKVTQSSRYLVKRTGEKVFLECVQDMDHENMFWYRQDPGLGLRLIYFSYDVKMKEKGDIPEGYSVSREKKERFSLILESASTNQTSMYLCASSSIRLAGSSYNEQFFGPGTRLTVL.

This clone appeared a few times. The V and J genes are TRBV25-1 and TRBJ2-1; 11 positions agree with TRBD2. CDR1 MGHDK and CDR2 SYGVNS come from the germline V gene. The trim removed 6 bases at V and 3 bases at J, leaving 1 base unmatched. The CDR3 is made up of 14 amino acids. DNA of the CDR3: TGTGCCAGCAGCGGGACTAGCGGCTACAATGAGCAGTTCTTC. It translates to CASSGTSGYNEQFF.

The chain couples TRBV3-1 (or the pseudogene TRBV3-2) to TRBJ1-2, with 8 bases that match TRBD1. J lost 7 bases, V lost 9 bases, and 10 bases had no gene match. Germline CDR1 LGHDT, CDR2 YNNKEL (reference sequence). The CDR3 is 13 amino acids. DNA of the CDR3: TGTGCCAGTCGAGCCGGACAGGGAGGTGGCTACACCTTC. It translates to CASRAGQGGGYTF.

This chain connects TRBV6-5 to TRBJ1-4, with D perhaps matching TRBD1 (5 bases). The V gene lost 2 bases and the J gene lost 8 bases, with 15 bases spanning the gap. This CDR3 spans 15 amino acids. Germline CDR1 reads MNHEY; CDR2 reads SVGAGI. The CDR3 DNA follows: TGTGCCAGCAGTTACCAAGGCAGGGTGAACGAAAAACTGTTTTTT. Translating gives CASSYQGRVNEKLFF.

The chain has TRBV24-1 and TRBJ2-3; D may be TRBD1 (6 bases). The CDR3 contains 15 residues. Trimming cost V 6 bases and J 4 bases, with 16 bases left between them. Germline V gene data show CDR1 as KGHDR and CDR2 as SFDVKD. Here the CDR3 reads CATSTDREGPDTQYF. For the CDR3, the DNA is TGTGCCACCAGTACGGACAGAGAAGGGCCAGATACGCAGTATTTT.

This chain joins TRBV6-5 and TRBJ1-6; D is undetermined. V was pared by 0 bases and J by 9 bases, with 6 bases between. Germline CDR1 reads MNHEY; CDR2 reads SVGAGI. This CDR3 is built from 13 residues. This CDR3 is CASSYSTGSPLHF. In DNA, the CDR3 is TGTGCCAGCAGTTACTCGACGGGTTCACCCCTCCACTTT.

The chain joins TRBV6-5 to TRBJ2-7; weak D call: TRBD1 (5 bases). CDR3 length: 13 residues. The V end was cut by 8 bases, the J end by 2 bases, with 13 bases between. CDR1 MNHEY and CDR2 SVGAGI come from the germline V gene. DNA of the CDR3: TGTGCCAGCGGCCGACAGATACCCTACGAGCAGTACTTC. Protein sequence: CASGRQIPYEQYF.

V gene TRBV19 combines with J gene TRBJ1-2, with a weak D call TRBD1 (5 bases). Germline loops: CDR1 LNHDA, CDR2 SQIVND (reference sequence). The length of the CDR3 is 15 residues. V dropped 9 bases and J dropped 5 bases, with 22 bases sitting between them. The CDR3 reads CASLRVSDTRYGYTF. The CDR3, as DNA: TGTGCCAGCCTCCGCGTCTCGGACACGCGTTATGGCTACACCTTC.

V is TRBV25-1 and J is TRBJ1-2, with D uncertain. CDR1 is MGHDK and CDR2 is SYGVNS in the germline V gene. The CDR3 contains 14 residues. Between the trimmed V and J ends, which lost 3 bases and 8 bases, there was a span of 16 bases. CDR3 nucleotides: TGTGCCAGCAGTGACCCCGGACGCGGGGTAGGCTACACCTTC. It specifies CASSDPGRGVGYTF.

V and J are TRBV7-9 and TRBJ2-2, with TRBD1 matching 9 bases. The CDR3 contains 17 residues. The junction had 11 bases not matched to a gene; V was cut back by 8 bases and J by 1 base. Germline assignment: CDR1 SEHNR and CDR2 FQNEAQ (reference sequence). CDR3 DNA: TGTGCCAGCCGTCCCTGGATGGGACAGGGGAACACCGGGGAGCTGTTTTTT. Protein: CASRPWMGQGNTGELFF.